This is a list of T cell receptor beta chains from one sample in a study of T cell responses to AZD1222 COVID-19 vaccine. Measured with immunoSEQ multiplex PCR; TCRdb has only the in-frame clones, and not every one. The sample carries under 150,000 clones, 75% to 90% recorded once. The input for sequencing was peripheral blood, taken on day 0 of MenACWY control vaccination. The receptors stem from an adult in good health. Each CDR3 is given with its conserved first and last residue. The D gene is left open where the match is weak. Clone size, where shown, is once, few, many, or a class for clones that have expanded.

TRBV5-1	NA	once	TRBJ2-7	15	CASNQGLSISYEQYF	TGCGCCAGCAACCAGGGGCTTTCGATCTCCTACGAGCAGTACTTC
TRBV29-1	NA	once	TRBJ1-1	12	CSASRLNTEAFF	TGCAGCGCATCTCGGTTGAACACTGAAGCTTTCTTT
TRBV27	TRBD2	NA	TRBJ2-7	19	CASSLSTPGTSGGSYEQYF	TGTGCCAGCAGTTTATCGACCCCGGGGACTAGCGGGGGCTCCTACGAGCAGTACTTC
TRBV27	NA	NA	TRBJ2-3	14	CASSFRDPTDTQYF	TGTGCCAGCAGTTTTCGGGACCCCACAGATACGCAGTATTTT
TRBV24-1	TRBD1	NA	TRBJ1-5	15	CATSDSYRGNQPQHF	TGTGCCACCAGTGATTCGTACAGGGGGAATCAGCCCCAGCATTTT
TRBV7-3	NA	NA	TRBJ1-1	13	CASSGAQNTEAFF	TGTGCCAGCAGCGGCGCACAGAACACTGAAGCTTTCTTT
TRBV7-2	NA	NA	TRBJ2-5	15	CASSSSRVPQETQYF	TGTGCCAGCAGTAGCTCCAGGGTACCCCAAGAGACCCAGTACTTC
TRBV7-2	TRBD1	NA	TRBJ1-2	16	CASSLTGGASDYGYTF	TGTGCCAGCAGCTTAACAGGGGGCGCGTCCGACTATGGCTACACCTTC
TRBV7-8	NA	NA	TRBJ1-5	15	CASSPGQTQNQPQHF	TGTGCCAGCAGCCCCGGACAGACCCAGAATCAGCCCCAGCATTTT
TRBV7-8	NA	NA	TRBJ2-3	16	CASSLLGETYTDTQYF	TGTGCCAGCAGCTTATTGGGGGAGACCTACACAGATACGCAGTATTTT
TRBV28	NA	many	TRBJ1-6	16	CASSAPGGEDNSPLHF	TGTGCCAGCAGCGCCCCCGGGGGTGAAGACAATTCACCCCTCCACTTT
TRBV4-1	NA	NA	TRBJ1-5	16	CASSQPGGQGNQPQHF	TGCGCCAGCAGCCAGCCCGGGGGGCAGGGCAATCAGCCCCAGCATTTT
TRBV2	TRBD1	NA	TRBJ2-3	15	CASSQRQGHTDTQYF	TGTGCCAGCAGTCAAAGACAGGGGCATACAGATACGCAGTATTTT
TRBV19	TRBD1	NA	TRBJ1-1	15	CASSMDRGMNTEAFF	TGTGCCAGTAGTATGGACAGGGGGATGAACACTGAAGCTTTCTTT
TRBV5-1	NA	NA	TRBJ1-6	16	CASSLVGETYNSPLHF	TGCGCCAGCAGCTTGGTCGGAGAGACCTATAATTCACCCCTCCACTTT
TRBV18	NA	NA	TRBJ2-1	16	CASSPPTLRRYNEQFF	TGTGCCAGCTCTCCTCCGACCCTCCGGCGATACAATGAGCAGTTCTTC
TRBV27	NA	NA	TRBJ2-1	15	CASSPPGRPNNEQFF	TGTGCCAGCAGTCCGCCGGGACGGCCCAACAATGAGCAGTTCTTC
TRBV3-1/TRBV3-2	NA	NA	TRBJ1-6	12	CASSLIGTPLHF	TGTGCCAGCAGCCTAATCGGTACCCCCCTCCACTTT
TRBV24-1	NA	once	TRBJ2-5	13	CATSDSAQETQYF	TGTGCCACCAGTGATAGTGCCCAAGAGACCCAGTACTTC
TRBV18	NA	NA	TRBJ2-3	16	CASSPRGDRYTDTQYF	TGTGCCAGCTCACCACGCGGGGACAGATACACAGATACGCAGTATTTT
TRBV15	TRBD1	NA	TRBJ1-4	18	CATSSGGDRGSSREKLFF	TGTGCCACCAGCAGTGGAGGGGACAGGGGTTCCTCCCGTGAAAAACTGTTTTTT
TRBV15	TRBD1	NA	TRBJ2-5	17	CATSSTIDRGLGETQYF	TGTGCCACCAGCAGCACAATAGACAGGGGGCTAGGGGAGACCCAGTACTTC
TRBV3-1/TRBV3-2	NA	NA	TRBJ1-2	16	CASSPTRRAHYYGYTF	TGTGCCAGCAGCCCCACCCGGAGAGCCCACTACTATGGCTACACCTTC
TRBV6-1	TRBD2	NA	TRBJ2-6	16	CASSVGGEVGANVLTF	TGTGCCAGCAGTGTTGGGGGGGAAGTCGGGGCCAACGTCCTGACTTTC
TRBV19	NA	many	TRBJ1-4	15	CASRPRTATNEKLFF	TGTGCCAGTAGACCACGGACAGCAACTAATGAAAAACTGTTTTTT
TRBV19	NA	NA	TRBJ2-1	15	CASSIPNRPSNEQFF	TGTGCCAGTAGTATACCTAACAGGCCCAGCAATGAGCAGTTCTTC
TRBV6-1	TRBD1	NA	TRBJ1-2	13	CASSEEGTGFGTF	TGTGCCAGCAGTGAAGAGGGGACAGGGTTCGGTACCTTC
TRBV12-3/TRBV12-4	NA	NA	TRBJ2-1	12	CASSFAGNEQFF	TGTGCCAGCAGTTTCGCTGGAAATGAGCAGTTCTTC
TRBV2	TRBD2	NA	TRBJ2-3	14	CATRAGASTDTQYF	TGTGCCACAAGAGCGGGGGCTAGCACAGATACGCAGTATTTT
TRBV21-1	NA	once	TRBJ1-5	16	CASSPPWPQAPQPQHF	TGTGCCAGCAGCCCTCCTTGGCCACAGGCCCCCCAGCCCCAGCATTTT
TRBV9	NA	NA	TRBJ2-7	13	CASSPFETYEQYF	TGTGCCAGCAGCCCCTTCGAGACCTACGAGCAGTACTTC
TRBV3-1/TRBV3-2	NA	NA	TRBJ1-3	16	CASSPMGRNSGNTIYF	TGTGCCAGCAGCCCCATGGGGAGAAACTCTGGAAACACCATATATTTT
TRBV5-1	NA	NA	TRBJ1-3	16	CASSLEGPAEENTIYF	TGCGCCAGCAGCTTGGAAGGTCCGGCAGAGGAAAACACCATATATTTT
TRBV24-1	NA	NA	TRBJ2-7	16	CATSDFGPGAPYEQYF	NA
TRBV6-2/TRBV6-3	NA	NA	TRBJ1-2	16	CASSFLTGVEDDGYTF	TGTGCCAGCAGTTTCCTGACGGGGGTTGAGGATGATGGCTACACCTTC
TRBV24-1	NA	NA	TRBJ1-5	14	CATSDLGYNQPQHF	TGTGCCACCAGTGACCTTGGATACAATCAGCCCCAGCATTTT
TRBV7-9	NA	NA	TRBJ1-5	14	CASSPGGDWQPQHF	TGTGCCAGCAGCCCGGGAGGGGATTGGCAGCCCCAGCATTTT
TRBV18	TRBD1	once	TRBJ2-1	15	CASSPKGQGLNEQFF	TGTGCCAGCTCACCAAAGGGACAGGGGCTAAATGAGCAGTTCTTC
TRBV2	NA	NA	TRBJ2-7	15	CASSPQGLFSYEQYF	TGTGCCAGCAGTCCACAGGGATTATTTTCCTACGAGCAGTACTTC
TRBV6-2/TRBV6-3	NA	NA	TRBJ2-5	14	CASSYFGGPETQYF	TGTGCCAGCAGTTACTTCGGGGGGCCTGAGACCCAGTACTTC
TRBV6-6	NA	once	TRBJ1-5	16	CASRPLEGLSNQPQHF	TGTGCCAGCAGACCTCTGGAGGGCTTAAGCAATCAGCCCCAGCATTTT
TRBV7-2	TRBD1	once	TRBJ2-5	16	CASSSPGQVYQETQYF	TGTGCCAGCAGCTCCCCGGGACAGGTGTACCAAGAGACCCAGTACTTC
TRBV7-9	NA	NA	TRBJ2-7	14	CASSGAGSSYEQYF	TGTGCCAGCAGCGGGGCGGGGAGCTCCTACGAGCAGTACTTC